The TCR beta chain under discussion was sequenced for a study of T cell responses to AZD1222 COVID-19 vaccine. Study-level information: Combined were second doses at about 4 or about 12 weeks. Findings of the study overall: Spike-specific TCRs gained breadth and depth after people received two AZD1222 doses.

The method was immunoSEQ multiplex PCR; TCRdb's version includes in-frame clones alone and lacks a portion of them. The profile shows 200,000 or so clones, 85% to 90% of them singletons. This clone came up many times. Its antigen is as yet unknown. Looked up from germline, CDR1 is SGHTA and CDR2 is FQGNSA. The CDR3 runs to 15 residues. The V gene lost 5 bases and the J gene lost 3 bases, with 17 bases spanning the gap. Sequencing was performed on peripheral blood, taken on day 0 of AZD1222 vaccination. This chain uses TRBV7-2 with TRBJ2-7, with a possible D match to TRBD2 (6 bases). The sequence was collected from an adult in good health. CDR3 amino acids: CASSLSGGLGYEQYF. CDR3 DNA: TGTGCCAGCAGCCTCTCCGGGGGACTGGGCTACGAGCAGTACTTC. The full variable domain, with the rest looked up from reference TRBV7-2 and TRBJ2-7, is GAGVSQSPSNKVTEKGKDVELRCDPISGHTALYWYRQSLGQGLEFLIYFQGNSAPDKSGLPSDRFSAERTGGSVSTLTIQRTQQEDSAVYLCASSLSGGLGYEQYFGPGTRLTVT.